The sequence of this T cell receptor (beta chain) was determined in a study of cytomegalovirus exposure and HLA in healthy donors. Germline V gene lookup returns CDR1 SNHLY and CDR2 FYNNEI. The CDR3 is made up of 16 amino acids. The ends lost 2 bases at V and 6 bases at J; junction bases unmatched: 8. The study ran its PCR with 60 Vbeta and 13 Jbeta primers. Authors' methods: Around 76 million unique TCR beta chains, roughly 11 million shared, were counted in a later analysis. Sequenced by immunoSEQ multiplex PCR; TCRdb stores in-frame clones only, minus some. V, J and clone size reflect that table, while D and trimming were determined from the DNA. The table has roughly 110,000 clones, around 77% seen once.

This sequence joins TRBV2 and TRBJ1-4; 8 nucleotides agree with TRBD1. The sequenced sample consisted of PBMCs. This receptor was obtained from a male donor in good health and CMV-seronegative. CDR3 bases: TGTGCCAGCAGTGAATTTTACGGGACAGGAGATGAAAAACTGTTTTTT. This sequence encodes CASSEFYGTGDEKLFF. Drawing the rest from reference TRBV2 and TRBJ1-4, the complete variable domain is EPEVTQTPSHQVTQMGQEVILRCVPISNHLYFYWYRQILGQKVEFLVSFYNNEISEKSEIFDDQFSVERPDGSNFTLKIRSTKLEDSAMYFCASSEFYGTGDEKLFFGSGTQLSVL.